This paragraph reports one T cell receptor beta chain. This sample was included in a study of control samples from healthy donors and cancer patients. The protocol was immunoSEQ multiplex PCR, while the TCRdb copy is restricted to in-frame clones and leaves out a portion. The table records around 100,000 clones, approximately 90% of them present only once. The sample taken for sequencing was blood. The receptor was isolated from a young woman in good health.

CDR3 in amino acids: CATRGGPKAFF. CDR3 nucleotide sequence: TGTGCCACGAGGGGGGGTCCCAAAGCTTTCTTT. The V call is TRBV10-3, the J call TRBJ1-1; D may be TRBD1 (6 bases). With 10 bases removed from V and 9 bases from J, the gap between germline ends came to 15 bases. This CDR3 region has 11 residues. From germline, CDR1 is ENHRY and CDR2 SYGVKD.